The rows below give T cell receptor beta chains drawn from one sample of a study of tumor and adjacent non-tumor tissue in lung cancer. Each CDR3 protein gets one entry after TCRdb re-called the multiplex PCR reads with MiXCR. The repertoire includes 76,000 or so distinct CDR3 sequences, 55% to 70% of them detected once, and roughly an eighth sits in the top ten. Source material: lung tumor tissue. The receptors derive from a woman in her 70s with non-small cell lung cancer. The CDR3 runs from the conserved cysteine through the conserved F or W. D genes are given only for firm matches.

v_gene | d_gene | CDR3aa
TRBV10-3 | - | CAISTRVEDTEAFF
TRBV5-4 | - | CASSVELRNTREMFF
TRBV12-3/TRBV12-4 | - | CANTFLPDEKLFF
TRBV6-2/TRBV6-3 | TRBD2 | CASSFGTSGRTRNEQFF
TRBV20-1 | - | CSATGQERGSGNYGQYF
TRBV6-2/TRBV6-3 | - | CASTIRGRGTEQYF
TRBV28 | TRBD1 | CASSSQGQGAGNEQYF
TRBV10-2 | - | CASCLSLAVSGEQYF
TRBV27 | - | CASSPHPTENNSPLHF
TRBV29-1 | - | CNVRASASCEQYF
TRBV6-5 | - | CASSYWGARSCNEQFF
TRBV29-1 | - | CSFRASTSYEQYF
TRBV4-2 | TRBD2 | CVSSQGWTSSMETQYF
TRBV6-1 | - | CASTSDRQYNSPVHF
TRBV4-1 | TRBD1 | CASSQGSGRQGASF
TRBV7-9 | TRBD1 | CAINHGTDPSTDTQYF
TRBV4-1 | - | CASSHVTGPDYEEFF
TRBV29-1 | - | CSVESTINNERFF
TRBV11-2 | - | CASSLILGHSNSPLHF
TRBV5-1 | - | CVSRLQTGELFF
TRBV12-3/TRBV12-4 | - | CASSLSRGLNEQYF
TRBV6-2/TRBV6-3 | - | CASRQTNSYGQYF
TRBV5-1 | - | CASSPLQENYGYTF
TRBV12-3/TRBV12-4 | TRBD1 | CASSLGTGRVITGELFF
TRBV10-1 | TRBD1 | CASSELGTGERENQYF
TRBV12-3/TRBV12-4 | - | CDSSPRLNTGELFF
TRBV12-3/TRBV12-4 | - | CASSLGRRNLPQHF